What follows describes a single T cell receptor (beta chain). Only a few counts were recorded for this clone. Its antigen remains unidentified. Per-nucleotide qualities are absent, and no much larger clonotype sits a single base away. These data originate in a study of metastatic and nonmetastatic thyroid tumors (dated by TCRdb to 2018 to 2020). About the investigation overall: For patients with malignant and with benign thyroid disease, the researchers compared repertoires between peripheral blood samples and tumor or nodule tissue samples.

Findings and caveats that apply to the study as a whole: In both blood and tumor samples, malignant tumors were reported to have significantly higher TCR beta diversity than benign nodules.

No patient had received any treatment before thyroid surgery. Using T-cell receptor beta sequencing, the researchers looked back retrospectively at clinical samples from patients, gathered between about 2012 and 2018. Receptor amplification or capture employed PCR. Sequencing instrument: Illumina HiSeq 4000. The TCR beta-chain CDR3 region of each patient was profiled by high-throughput sequencing. The authors' pipeline ran thus. CDR3 differences across clinicopathological groups were used to build a classifier for discriminating distant-metastatic papillary thyroid cancer patients. The Shannon index was used to measure repertoire diversity, and the Morisita-Horn index was used to measure how similar tumor and blood repertoires were. The public reads were reanalyzed by TCRdb: fastp trimming at Q25, MiXCR alignment, in-frame beta chains only. None of the V and J calls come from the authors' own analysis; TCRdb made them. In all, the sample holds under 25,000 clones, and 15% to 20% of those were seen once. 25% to 35% of the sample belongs to the ten largest clones.

V sheds 6 bases and J sheds 4 bases, leaving 13 bases between their ends. CDR1 and CDR2 (MNHEY, SMNVEV) derive from the germline V gene (reference sequence). Inclusive of the bounding cysteine and phenylalanine, the CDR3 is 13 residues long. Of the read, only the CDR3 DNA is kept; its 39 bases are in frame from base 1. This TCR derives from a female donor with papillary thyroid cancer or a benign thyroid nodule (not recorded which). Some clones in this sample may be carry-over from other donors' samples. The chain couples TRBV27 to TRBJ2-7; the D gene remains uncertain. Sequenced sample: blood. Here is the DNA: TGTGCCAGCAGGGCTACGCGCCGTTACGAGCAGTACTTC. Its translation is CASRATRRYEQYF.